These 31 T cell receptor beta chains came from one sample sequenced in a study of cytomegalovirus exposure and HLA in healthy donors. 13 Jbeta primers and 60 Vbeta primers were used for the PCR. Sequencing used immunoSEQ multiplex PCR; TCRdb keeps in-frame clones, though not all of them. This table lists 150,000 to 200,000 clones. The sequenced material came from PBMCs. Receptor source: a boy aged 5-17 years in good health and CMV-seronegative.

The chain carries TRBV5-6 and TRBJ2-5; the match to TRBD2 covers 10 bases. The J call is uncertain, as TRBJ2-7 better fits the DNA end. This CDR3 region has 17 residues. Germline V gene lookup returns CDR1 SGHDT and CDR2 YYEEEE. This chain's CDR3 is CASSPHPLAGESYEQYF. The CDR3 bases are TGTGCCAGCAGCCCCCACCCCCTAGCGGGGGAAAGCTACGAGCAGTACTTC.

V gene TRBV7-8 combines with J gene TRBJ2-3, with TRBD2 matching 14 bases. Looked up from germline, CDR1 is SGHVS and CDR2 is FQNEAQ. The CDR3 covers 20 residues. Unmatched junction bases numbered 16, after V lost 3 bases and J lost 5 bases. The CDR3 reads CASSLISGTSGGVVGDTQYF. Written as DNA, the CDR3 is TGTGCCAGCAGCTTGATCTCTGGGACTAGCGGGGGAGTAGTGGGAGATACGCAGTATTTT. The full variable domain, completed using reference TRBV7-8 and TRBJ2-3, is GAGVSQSPRYKVAKRGQDVALRCDPISGHVSLFWYQQALGQGPEFLTYFQNEAQLDKSGLPSDRFFAERPEGSVSTLKIQRTQQEDSAVYLCASSLISGTSGGVVGDTQYFGPGTRLTVL.

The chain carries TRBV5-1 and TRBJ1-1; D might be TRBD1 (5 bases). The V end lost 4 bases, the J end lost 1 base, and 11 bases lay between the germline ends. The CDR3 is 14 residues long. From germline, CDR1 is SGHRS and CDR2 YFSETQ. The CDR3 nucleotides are TGCGCCAGCAGCCTCCTGCAGGGGAACACTGAAGCTTTCTTT. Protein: CASSLLQGNTEAFF.

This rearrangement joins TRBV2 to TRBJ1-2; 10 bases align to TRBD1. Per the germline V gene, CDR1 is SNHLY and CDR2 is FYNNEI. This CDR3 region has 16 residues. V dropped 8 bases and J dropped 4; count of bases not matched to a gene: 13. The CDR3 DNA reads TGTGCCAGCCAAACGGGACAGGGGATTTCGGGCTATGGCTACACCTTC. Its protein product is CASQTGQGISGYGYTF.

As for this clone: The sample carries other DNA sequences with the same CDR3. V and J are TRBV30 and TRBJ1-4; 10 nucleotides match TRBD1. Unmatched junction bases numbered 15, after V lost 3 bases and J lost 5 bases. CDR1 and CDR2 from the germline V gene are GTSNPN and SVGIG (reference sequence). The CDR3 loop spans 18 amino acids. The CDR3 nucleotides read TGTGCCTGGAGCCTCATCGGGACAGGGGTACGGGGCAATGAAAAACTGTTTTTT. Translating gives CAWSLIGTGVRGNEKLFF.

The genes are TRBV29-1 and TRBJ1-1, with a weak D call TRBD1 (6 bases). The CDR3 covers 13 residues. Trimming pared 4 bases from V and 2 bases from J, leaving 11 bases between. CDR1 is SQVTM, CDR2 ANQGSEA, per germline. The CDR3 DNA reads TGCAGCGTTGTAGCGGGGGCTAACACTGAAGCTTTCTTT. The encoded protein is CSVVAGANTEAFF.

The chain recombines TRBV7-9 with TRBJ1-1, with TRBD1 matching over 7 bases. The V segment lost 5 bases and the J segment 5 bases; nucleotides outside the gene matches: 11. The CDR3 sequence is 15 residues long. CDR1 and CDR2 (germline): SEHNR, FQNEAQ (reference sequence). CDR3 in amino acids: CASSKAVGQATEAFF. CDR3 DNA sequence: TGTGCCAGCAGCAAAGCCGTAGGACAGGCTACTGAAGCTTTCTTT.

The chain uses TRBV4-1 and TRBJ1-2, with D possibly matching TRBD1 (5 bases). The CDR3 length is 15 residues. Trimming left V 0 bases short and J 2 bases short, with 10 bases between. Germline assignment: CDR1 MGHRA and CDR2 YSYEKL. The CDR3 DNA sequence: TGCGCCAGCAGCCAAGACCCCCGGGGGAACTATGGCTACACCTTC. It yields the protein CASSQDPRGNYGYTF.

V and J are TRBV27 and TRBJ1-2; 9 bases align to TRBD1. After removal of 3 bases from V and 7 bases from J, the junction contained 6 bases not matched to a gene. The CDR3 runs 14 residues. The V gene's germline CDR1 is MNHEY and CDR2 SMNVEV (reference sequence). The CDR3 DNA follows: TGTGCCAGCAGTTTGTGGACAGGGGCGGTTGGCTACACCTTC. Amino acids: CASSLWTGAVGYTF.

CDR3 sequence reads: CASSLFWRQGPGINYGYTF. CDR3 sequence (DNA): TGTGCCAGCAGTTTATTCTGGCGACAGGGGCCAGGGATAAACTATGGCTACACCTTC. The chain joins TRBV27 to TRBJ1-2, with 8 nucleotides matching TRBD1. The CDR3 is 19 amino acids. Germline assignment: CDR1 MNHEY and CDR2 SMNVEV (reference sequence). V lost 1 base and J lost 2; bases outside the gene matches: 15.

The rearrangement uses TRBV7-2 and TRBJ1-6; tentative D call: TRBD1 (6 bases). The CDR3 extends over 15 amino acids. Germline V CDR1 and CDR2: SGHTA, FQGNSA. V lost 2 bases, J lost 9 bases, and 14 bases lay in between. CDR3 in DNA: TGTGCCAGCAGCTTAAGCGGGGGGGGCAGTTCACCCCTCCACTTT. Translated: CASSLSGGGSSPLHF.

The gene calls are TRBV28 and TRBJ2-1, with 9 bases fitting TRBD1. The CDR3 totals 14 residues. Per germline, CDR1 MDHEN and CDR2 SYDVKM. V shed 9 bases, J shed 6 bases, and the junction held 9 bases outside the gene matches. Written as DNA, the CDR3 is TGTGCCAGTGACAGGGGGGGATTCAGCAATGAGCAGTTCTTC. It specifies CASDRGGFSNEQFF.

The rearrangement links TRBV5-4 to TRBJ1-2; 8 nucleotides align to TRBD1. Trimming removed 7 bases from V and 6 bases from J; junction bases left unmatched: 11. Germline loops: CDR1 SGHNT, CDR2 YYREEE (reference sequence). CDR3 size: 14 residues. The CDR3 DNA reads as TGTGCCAGCGGCCAACGGACAGGGAGGGATGGCTACACCTTC. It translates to CASGQRTGRDGYTF.

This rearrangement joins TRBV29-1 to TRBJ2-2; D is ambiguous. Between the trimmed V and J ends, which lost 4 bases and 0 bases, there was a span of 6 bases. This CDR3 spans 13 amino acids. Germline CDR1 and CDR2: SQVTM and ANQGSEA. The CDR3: CSVGRTNTGELFF. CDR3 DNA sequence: TGCAGCGTTGGCAGGACGAACACCGGGGAGCTGTTTTTT.

Here the CDR3 reads CASSFLAGGPSYNEQFF. The CDR3 DNA sequence: TGCGCCAGCAGCTTCCTAGCGGGGGGGCCCTCCTACAATGAGCAGTTCTTC. The V gene is TRBV5-1, the J gene TRBJ2-1; 12 positions agree with TRBD2. The V gene's germline CDR1 is SGHRS and CDR2 YFSETQ. The V and J ends lost 2 bases and 0 bases, in that order; junction bases with no gene match: 3. There are 17 residues in the CDR3.

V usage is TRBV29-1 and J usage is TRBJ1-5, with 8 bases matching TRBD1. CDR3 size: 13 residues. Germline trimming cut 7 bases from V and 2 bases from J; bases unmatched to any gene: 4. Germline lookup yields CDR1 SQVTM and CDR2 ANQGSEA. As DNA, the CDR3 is TGCAGCGCCAAGACAGGGGGCAATCAGCCCCAGCATTTT. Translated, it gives CSAKTGGNQPQHF.

In nucleotides, the CDR3 is TGTGCCAGCAGCTCCCTCCAGGGGGCGAGGAACGAGCAGTACTTC. Its protein product is CASSSLQGARNEQYF. The chain joins TRBV11-2 to TRBJ2-7; TRBD1 matches 8 bases. The CDR3 is 15 residues long. V lost 4 bases to trimming and J lost 5 bases; unmatched junction nucleotides: 10. From germline, CDR1 is SGHAT and CDR2 FQNNGV.

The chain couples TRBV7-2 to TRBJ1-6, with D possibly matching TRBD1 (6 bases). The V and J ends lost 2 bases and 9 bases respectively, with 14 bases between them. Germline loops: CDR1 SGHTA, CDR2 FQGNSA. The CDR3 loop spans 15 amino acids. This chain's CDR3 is CASSLNPQGTSPLHF. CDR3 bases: TGTGCCAGCAGCTTAAATCCGCAGGGGACTTCACCCCTCCACTTT.

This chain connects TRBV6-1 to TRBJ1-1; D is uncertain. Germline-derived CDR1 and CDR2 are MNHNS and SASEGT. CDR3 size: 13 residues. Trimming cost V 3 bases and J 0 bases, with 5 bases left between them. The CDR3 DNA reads TGTGCCAGCAGTGACAGCGTGAACACTGAAGCTTTCTTT. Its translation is CASSDSVNTEAFF.

CDR3 loop: CAWSLPLLDEQYF. DNA for the CDR3: TGTGCCTGGAGTTTGCCCCTTTTAGACGAGCAGTACTTC. This rearrangement joins TRBV30 to TRBJ2-7; D is undetermined. V lost 2 bases to trimming and J lost 5 bases, with 13 bases between them. This CDR3 spans 13 amino acids. Germline V gene data show CDR1 as GTSNPN and CDR2 as SVGIG (reference sequence). Combining the CDR3 with reference TRBV30 and TRBJ2-7 gives the whole variable domain SQTIHQWPATLVQPVGSPLSLECTVEGTSNPNLYWYRQAAGRGLQLLFYSVGIGQISSEVPQNLSASRPQDRQFILSSKKLLLSDSGFYLCAWSLPLLDEQYFGPGTRLTVT.

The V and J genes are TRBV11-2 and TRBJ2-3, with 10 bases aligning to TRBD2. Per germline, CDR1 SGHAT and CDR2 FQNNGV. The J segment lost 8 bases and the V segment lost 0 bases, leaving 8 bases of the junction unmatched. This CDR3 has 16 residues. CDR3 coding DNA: TGTGCCAGCAGCTTAGATATAGCGGGGGGCGGGGGTACGCAGTATTTT. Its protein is CASSLDIAGGGGTQYF.

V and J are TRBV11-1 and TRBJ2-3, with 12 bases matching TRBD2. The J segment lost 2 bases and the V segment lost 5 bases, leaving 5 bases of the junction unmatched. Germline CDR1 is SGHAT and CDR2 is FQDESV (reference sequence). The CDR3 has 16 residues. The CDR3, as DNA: TGTGCCAGCAGCCCCCGACTAGCGGGGGCCACAGATACGCAGTATTTT. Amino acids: CASSPRLAGATDTQYF.

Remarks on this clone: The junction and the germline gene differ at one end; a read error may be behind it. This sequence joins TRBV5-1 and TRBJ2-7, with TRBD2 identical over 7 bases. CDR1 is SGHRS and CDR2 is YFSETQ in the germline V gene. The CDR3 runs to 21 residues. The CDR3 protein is CASTLLGHAPPPGEGHYEQYF. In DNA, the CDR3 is TGCGCCAGCACCTTGTTAGGACATGCGCCCCCCCCGGGGGAGGGGCACTACGAGCAGTACTTC.

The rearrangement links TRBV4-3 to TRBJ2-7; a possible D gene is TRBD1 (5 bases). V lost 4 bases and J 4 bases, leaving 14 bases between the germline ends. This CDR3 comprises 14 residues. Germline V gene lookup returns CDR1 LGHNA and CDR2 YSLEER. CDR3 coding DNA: TGCGCCAGCAGCCTAACTGACAGAGAATACGAGCAGTACTTC. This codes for CASSLTDREYEQYF.

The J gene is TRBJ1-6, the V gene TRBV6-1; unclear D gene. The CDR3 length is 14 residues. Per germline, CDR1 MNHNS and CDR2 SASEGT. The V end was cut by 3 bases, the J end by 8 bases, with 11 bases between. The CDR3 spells CASSDRVNHSPLHF. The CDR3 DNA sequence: TGTGCCAGCAGTGACCGGGTCAATCATTCACCCCTCCACTTT.

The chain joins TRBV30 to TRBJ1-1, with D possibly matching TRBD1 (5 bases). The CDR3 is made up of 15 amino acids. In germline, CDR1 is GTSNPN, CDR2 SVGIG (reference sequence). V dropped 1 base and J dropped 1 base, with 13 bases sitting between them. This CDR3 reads CAWSGWGRENTEAFF. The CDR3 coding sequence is TGTGCCTGGAGTGGTTGGGGCAGGGAGAACACTGAAGCTTTCTTT.

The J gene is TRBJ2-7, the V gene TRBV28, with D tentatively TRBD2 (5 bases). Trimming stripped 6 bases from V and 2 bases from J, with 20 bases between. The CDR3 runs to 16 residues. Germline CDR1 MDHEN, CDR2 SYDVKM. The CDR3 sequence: CASRGYSTGLPYEQYF. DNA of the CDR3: TGTGCCAGCAGGGGTTACTCGACGGGGTTACCCTACGAGCAGTACTTC.

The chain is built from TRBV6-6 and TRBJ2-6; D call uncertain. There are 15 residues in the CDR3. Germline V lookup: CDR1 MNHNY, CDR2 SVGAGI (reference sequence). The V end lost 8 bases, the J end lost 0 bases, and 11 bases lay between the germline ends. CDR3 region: CASLQTDSGANVLTF. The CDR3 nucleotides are TGTGCCAGCCTGCAAACAGACTCTGGGGCCAACGTCCTGACTTTC.

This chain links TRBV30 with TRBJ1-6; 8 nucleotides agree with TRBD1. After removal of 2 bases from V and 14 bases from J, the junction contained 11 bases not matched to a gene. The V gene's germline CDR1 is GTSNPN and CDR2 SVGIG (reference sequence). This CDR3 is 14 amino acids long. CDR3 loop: CAWSTGQGEEALHF. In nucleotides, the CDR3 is TGTGCCTGGAGTACTGGACAGGGTGAGGAGGCCCTCCACTTT.

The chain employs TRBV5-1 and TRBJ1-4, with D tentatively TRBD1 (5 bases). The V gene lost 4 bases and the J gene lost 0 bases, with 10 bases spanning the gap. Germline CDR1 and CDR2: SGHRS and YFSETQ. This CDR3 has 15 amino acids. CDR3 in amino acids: CASSRGGATNEKLFF. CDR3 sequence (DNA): TGCGCCAGCAGCCGGGGGGGGGCAACTAATGAAAAACTGTTTTTT.

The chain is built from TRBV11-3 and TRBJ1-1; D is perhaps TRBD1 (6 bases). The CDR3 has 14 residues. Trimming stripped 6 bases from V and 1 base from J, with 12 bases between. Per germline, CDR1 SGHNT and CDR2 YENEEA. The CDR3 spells CASSRGGQNTEAFF. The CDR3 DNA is TGTGCCAGCAGTCGAGGGGGACAGAACACTGAAGCTTTCTTT.